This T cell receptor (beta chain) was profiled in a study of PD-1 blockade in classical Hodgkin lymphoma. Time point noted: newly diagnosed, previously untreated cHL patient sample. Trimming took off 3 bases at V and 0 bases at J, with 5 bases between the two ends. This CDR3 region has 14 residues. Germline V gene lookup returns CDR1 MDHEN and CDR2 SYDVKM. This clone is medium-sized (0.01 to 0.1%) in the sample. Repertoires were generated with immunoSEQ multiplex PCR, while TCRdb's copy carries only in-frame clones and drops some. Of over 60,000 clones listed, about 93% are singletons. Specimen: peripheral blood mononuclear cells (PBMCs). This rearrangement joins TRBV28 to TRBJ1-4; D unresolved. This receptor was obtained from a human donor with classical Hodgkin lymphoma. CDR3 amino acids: CASSFSSTNEKLFF. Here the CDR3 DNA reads TGTGCCAGCAGTTTCAGCTCAACTAATGAAAAACTGTTTTTT.